This TCR beta chain was profiled in a study of T cell responses to AZD1222 COVID-19 vaccine. Trimming cost V 3 bases and J 4 bases; bases outside gene matches: 4. CDR3 length: 14 residues. Germline V gene lookup returns CDR1 SGHVS and CDR2 FQNEAQ. Profiling relied on immunoSEQ multiplex PCR, and the TCRdb table lists in-frame clones only, not all of them. Counted here are about 200,000 clones, about 94% occurring once; the ten biggest clones make up over 1.5%. The specimen was peripheral blood, collected 28 days after the second dose of the MenACWY control vaccine. The sequence was obtained from an adult who received the MenACWY meningococcal vaccine as a control. The J gene is TRBJ2-7, the V gene TRBV7-8, with 9 positions matching TRBD1. CDR3 sequence: CASSFGQGPYEQYF. In DNA form, the CDR3 reads TGTGCCAGCAGCTTCGGACAGGGGCCTTACGAGCAGTACTTC.